This T cell receptor beta chain was identified during a study of T cell repertoires in cytomegalovirus infection. In the study overall: Well-studied HLA-B-restricted epitopes and recently identified HLA-C-restricted epitopes of CMV were both used in the study. An indication of both CMV infection and matching HLA type came from public TCR beta signatures.

The study, taken as a whole, reports: In two of eight donors, the top clonotype was HLA-C-restricted CMV-specific. Summed frequency of shared TCR beta families picked out CMV carriers who also had the relevant HLA.

From the reads, TCRdb called clonotypes with MiXCR, one entry per CDR3 protein. The sample contains some 800,000 distinct CDR3 sequences, about 33% of which appear only once. As concerns this clonotype: Its antigen is not identified.

The germline V gene encodes CDR1 MNHEY and CDR2 SVGAGI. Deletions cut 0 bases from V and 10 bases from J, with 10 bases between. The length of the CDR3 is 13 residues. The sequencing here drew on cultured CD8+ T cells from PBMCs, taken from culture after CMV antigen stimulation. V is TRBV6-5 and J is TRBJ2-1, with no clear D. The origin of this receptor is a human donor in good health (CMV status not recorded). Some clones in this sample may be carry-over from other donors' samples. This chain's CDR3 is CASSYSKRLEQFF. DNA of the CDR3: TGTGCCAGCAGTTACTCGAAGAGACTGGAGCAGTTCTTC.